The 7 T cell receptor beta chains given below trace back to one sample, sequenced in a study of T cell responses to AZD1222 COVID-19 vaccine. Profiled with immunoSEQ multiplex PCR; TCRdb holds only in-frame clones, not every one. The table lists under 300,000 clones, approximately 93% of them singletons, with roughly 0.51% in the top ten. Sequences were derived from peripheral blood, sampled on day 0 of AZD1222 vaccination. The receptor source for this set is an adult in good health.

V and J are TRBV28 and TRBJ1-2; D uncertain. The CDR3 has 15 residues. CDR1 and CDR2 from the germline V gene are MDHEN and SYDVKM. The V end lost 10 bases, the J end lost 0 bases, and 18 bases lay between the germline ends. CDR3 DNA sequence: TGTGCCACCTCGTCCCAGGCCGGACCTAACTATGGCTACACCTTC. Its translation is CATSSQAGPNYGYTF.

A word on this clone: Additional DNA sequences in this sample encode the identical CDR3. J is TRBJ2-7 and V is TRBV19; 11 positions agree with TRBD1. Losses at the gene ends were 0 bases for V and 6 bases for J; bases not matched to a gene: 4. The CDR3 runs to 15 residues. Germline assignment: CDR1 LNHDA and CDR2 SQIVND (reference sequence). The CDR3 reads CASSIDGQGAREQYF. The CDR3 nucleotides are TGTGCCAGTAGTATAGACGGACAGGGGGCACGCGAGCAGTACTTC.

The genes are TRBV6-5 and TRBJ2-2, with 10 bases lining up with TRBD2. In germline, CDR1 is MNHEY, CDR2 SVGAGI. CDR3 size: 16 residues. J was trimmed by 6 bases and V by 2 bases; bases with no gene match: 6. CDR3 sequence (DNA): TGTGCCAGCAGTTACACCGGGACTAGCGACTCCGGGGAGCTGTTTTTT. It is translated as CASSYTGTSDSGELFF.

The genes are TRBV19 and TRBJ1-2, with no clear D. V was pared by 3 bases and J by 5 bases, with 13 bases between. Germline V gene data show CDR1 as LNHDA and CDR2 as SQIVND (reference sequence). The CDR3 consists of 14 residues. The CDR3 region has the DNA TGTGCCAGTAGTATGGGGTTTTCCTCTTATGGCTACACCTTC. Translating it yields CASSMGFSSYGYTF.

A remark on this clone: The sample has other DNA sequences that encode this CDR3 too. CDR3 residues: CASSLGGQGGQPQHF. The DNA of the CDR3 is TGCGCCAGCAGCTTGGGAGGACAGGGTGGCCAGCCCCAGCATTTT. The chain combines TRBV5-1 with TRBJ1-5, with 8 bases lining up with TRBD1. The ends lost 0 bases at V and 7 bases at J; junction bases unmatched: 6. Per germline, CDR1 SGHRS and CDR2 YFSETQ. CDR3 size: 15 residues.

The chain uses TRBV6-2 or TRBV6-3 and TRBJ1-5; D perhaps matches TRBD1 (5 bases). V was trimmed by 0 bases and J by 5 bases, leaving 17 bases between them. In germline, CDR1 is MNHEY, CDR2 SVGEGT. The CDR3 runs to 17 residues. This chain's CDR3 is CASSYSPGTPQDQPQHF. The CDR3 nucleotides read TGTGCCAGCAGTTACTCCCCCGGGACGCCCCAGGATCAGCCCCAGCATTTT.

This chain connects TRBV6-2 or TRBV6-3 to TRBJ1-1; TRBD1 might be the D (6 bases). The CDR3 contains 14 residues. Germline V gene data show CDR1 as MNHEY and CDR2 as SVGEGT. V dropped 5 bases and J dropped 6 bases, with 16 bases sitting between them. In DNA, the CDR3 is TGTGCCAGCAGTACTGGGGGCGCGGGGGCTGAAGCTTTCTTT. This gives the protein CASSTGGAGAEAFF.